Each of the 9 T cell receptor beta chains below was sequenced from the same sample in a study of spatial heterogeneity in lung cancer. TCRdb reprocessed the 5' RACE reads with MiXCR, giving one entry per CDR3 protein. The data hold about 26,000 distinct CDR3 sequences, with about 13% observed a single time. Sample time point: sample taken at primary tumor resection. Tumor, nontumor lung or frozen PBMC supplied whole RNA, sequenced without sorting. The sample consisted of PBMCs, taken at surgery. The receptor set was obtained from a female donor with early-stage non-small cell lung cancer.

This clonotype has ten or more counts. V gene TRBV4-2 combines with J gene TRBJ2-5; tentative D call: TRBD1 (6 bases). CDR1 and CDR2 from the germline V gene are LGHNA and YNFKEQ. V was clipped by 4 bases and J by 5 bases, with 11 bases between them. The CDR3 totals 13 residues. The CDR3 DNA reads TGTGCCAGCAGCCCCCGGGACAAGGAGACCCAGTACTTC. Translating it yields CASSPRDKETQYF.

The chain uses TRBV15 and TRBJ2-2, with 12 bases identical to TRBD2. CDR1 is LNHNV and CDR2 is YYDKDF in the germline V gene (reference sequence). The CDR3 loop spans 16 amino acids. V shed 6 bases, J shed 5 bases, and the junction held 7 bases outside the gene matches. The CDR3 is CATRGLAGGRTGELFF. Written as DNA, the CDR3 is TGTGCCACCAGGGGGCTAGCGGGAGGGCGGACCGGGGAGCTGTTTTTT.

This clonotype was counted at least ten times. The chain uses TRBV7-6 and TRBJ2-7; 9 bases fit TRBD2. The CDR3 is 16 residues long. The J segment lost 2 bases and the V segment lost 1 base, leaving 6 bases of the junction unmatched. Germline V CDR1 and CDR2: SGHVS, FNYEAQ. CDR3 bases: TGTGCCAGCAGCTTAGTGACTAGCGGAAAAGCCTACGAGCAGTACTTC. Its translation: CASSLVTSGKAYEQYF.

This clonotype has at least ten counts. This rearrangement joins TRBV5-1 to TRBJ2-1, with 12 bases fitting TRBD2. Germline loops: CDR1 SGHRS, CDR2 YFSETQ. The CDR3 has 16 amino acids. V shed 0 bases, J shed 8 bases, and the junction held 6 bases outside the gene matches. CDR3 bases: TGCGCCAGCAGCTTGGCTCTAACTAGCGGGGGGCATGAGCAGTTCTTC. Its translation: CASSLALTSGGHEQFF.

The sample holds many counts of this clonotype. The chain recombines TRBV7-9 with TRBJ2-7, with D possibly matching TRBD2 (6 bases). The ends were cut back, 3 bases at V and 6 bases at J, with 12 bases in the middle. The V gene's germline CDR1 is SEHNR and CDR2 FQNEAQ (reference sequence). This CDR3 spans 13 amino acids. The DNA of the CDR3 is TGTGCCAGCAGCTTGGCGGGATCGGCCGAGCAGTACTTC. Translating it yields CASSLAGSAEQYF. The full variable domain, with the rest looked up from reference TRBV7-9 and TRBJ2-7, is DTGVSQNPRHKITKRGQNVTFRCDPISEHNRLYWYRQTLGQGPEFLTYFQNEAQLEKSRLLSDRFSAERPKGSFSTLEIQRTEQGDSAMYLCASSLAGSAEQYFGPGTRLTVT.

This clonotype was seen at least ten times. The DNA for the CDR3 is TGTGCCAGCAGCTTAGTGGGACAGGGAAATTCACCCCTCCACTTT. This codes for CASSLVGQGNSPLHF. The rearrangement uses TRBV7-2 and TRBJ1-6, with 9 bases that match TRBD1. The CDR3 sequence is 15 residues long. Germline V lookup: CDR1 SGHTA, CDR2 FQGNSA. V dropped 1 base and J dropped 7; count of bases not matched to a gene: 2.

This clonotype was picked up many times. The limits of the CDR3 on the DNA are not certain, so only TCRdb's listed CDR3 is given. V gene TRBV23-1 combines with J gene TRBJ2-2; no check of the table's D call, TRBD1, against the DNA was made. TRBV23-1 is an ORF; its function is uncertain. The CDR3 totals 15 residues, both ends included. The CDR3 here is CASSQRTGPPGSCFF.

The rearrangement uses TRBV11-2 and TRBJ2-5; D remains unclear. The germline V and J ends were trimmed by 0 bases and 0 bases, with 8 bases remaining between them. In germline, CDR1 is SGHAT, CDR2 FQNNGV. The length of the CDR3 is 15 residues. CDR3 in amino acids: CASSLEGGHQETQYF. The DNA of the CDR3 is TGTGCCAGCAGCTTAGAGGGCGGACACCAAGAGACCCAGTACTTC.

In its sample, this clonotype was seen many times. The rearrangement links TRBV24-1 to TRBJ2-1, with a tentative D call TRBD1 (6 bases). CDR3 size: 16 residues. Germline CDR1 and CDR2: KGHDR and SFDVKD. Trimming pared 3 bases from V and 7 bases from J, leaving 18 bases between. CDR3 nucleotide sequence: TGTGCCACCAGTGATCTTCGGGACAACCGTTTAAATGAGCAGTTCTTC. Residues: CATSDLRDNRLNEQFF.